These 21 T cell receptor beta chains were sequenced from one sample in a study of T-cell reconstitution after alpha-beta-depleted transplantation in children. This sample's TCRbeta library carried unique molecular identifier barcodes. TCRdb re-analysed the PCR reads in MiXCR, keeping a single row per CDR3 protein. This table holds around 670,000 distinct CDR3 sequences, around 13% found once. This sample comprised PBMCs, obtained before TCRalphabeta/CD19-depleted stem cell transplant. These receptors all come from a girl aged 2 to 9 with congenital amegakaryocytic thrombocytopenia, due to receive a stem cell transplant.

The chain carries TRBV20-1 and TRBJ2-7; 7 bases align to TRBD2. This CDR3 spans 14 amino acids. The germline CDR1 and CDR2 sequences are DFQATT and SNEGSKA (reference sequence). V trimming: 5 bases; J trimming: 6 bases; junction bases outside the gene matches: 13. The CDR3 spells CSAQSGTARGEQYF. The CDR3 nucleotides read TGCAGTGCTCAAAGCGGGACGGCACGAGGCGAGCAGTACTTC.

Only a few counts were recorded for this clonotype. The chain couples TRBV5-1 to TRBJ2-3; D may be TRBD2 (5 bases). The germline CDR1 and CDR2 sequences are SGHRS and YFSETQ. The V end was cut by 8 bases, the J end by 6 bases, with 25 bases between. The CDR3 loop spans 16 amino acids. The CDR3 sequence is CASSAAAVSIEDTQYF. The CDR3 DNA reads as TGCGCCAGTAGCGCCGCGGCGGTTTCCATCGAGGATACGCAGTATTTT.

This chain joins TRBV15 and TRBJ2-4; no definite D call. The CDR3 runs to 16 residues. V was cut by 2 bases and J by 0 bases, with 11 bases left in between. Germline V gene data show CDR1 as LNHNV and CDR2 as YYDKDF (reference sequence). CDR3: CATSRSTSIAKNIQYF. The CDR3 DNA is TGTGCCACCAGCAGATCGACCTCAATAGCCAAAAACATTCAGTACTTC.

The chain has TRBV20-1 and TRBJ2-7; D not resolved. The V gene lost 3 bases and the J gene lost 2 bases, with 14 bases spanning the gap. This CDR3 region has 14 residues. Germline CDR1 DFQATT, CDR2 SNEGSKA (reference sequence). The CDR3 nucleotides are TGCAGTGCTAGTTCAGTGGGGTACGCCTACGAGCAGTACTTC. This codes for CSASSVGYAYEQYF.

This clonotype occurred many times. This sequence joins TRBV5-1 and TRBJ2-2, with 9 bases that match TRBD2. Trimming at V came to 5 bases and at J to 0 bases, leaving 11 bases not matched to a gene. In germline, CDR1 is SGHRS, CDR2 YFSETQ. The CDR3 loop spans 18 amino acids. CDR3 sequence (DNA): TGCGCCAGCAGTTCTGACCCGACTAGCGGTACGAACACCGGGGAGCTGTTTTTT. Translation gives CASSSDPTSGTNTGELFF.

This clonotype has only a few counts. The rearrangement joins TRBV7-8 to TRBJ1-2, with D perhaps TRBD1 (5 bases). The CDR3 runs 15 residues. V gave up 4 bases and J gave up 4 bases, with 16 bases separating them. Germline values: CDR1 SGHVS, CDR2 FQNEAQ. CDR3 amino acids: CASSSSGLIIYGYTF. In DNA form, the CDR3 reads TGTGCCAGCAGCTCATCGGGACTGATAATCTATGGCTACACCTTC.

This clonotype appeared many times. The J gene is TRBJ2-5, the V gene TRBV7-9, with TRBD2 matching over 8 bases. Losses at the gene ends were 2 bases for V and 4 bases for J; bases not matched to a gene: 6. CDR1 is SEHNR, CDR2 FQNEAQ, per germline (reference sequence). The length of the CDR3 is 15 residues. For the CDR3, the DNA is TGTGCCAGCAGCTTACGGGGACTAGGAGGAGAGACCCAGTACTTC. Its protein is CASSLRGLGGETQYF.

This clonotype appeared many times. The CDR3 loop reads CASSKAGLAPYNEQFF. DNA for the CDR3: TGTGCCAGCAGCAAAGCGGGACTAGCACCCTACAATGAGCAGTTCTTC. The rearrangement joins TRBV21-1 to TRBJ2-1; the table assigns TRBD2, which was not confirmed against the DNA. TRBV21-1 is given as a pseudogene. The CDR3 loop spans 16 amino acids.

At least ten counts were recorded for this clonotype. The chain joins TRBV6-1 to TRBJ2-3; TRBD2 agrees at 10 bases. V lost 8 bases and J lost 3; bases outside the gene matches: 11. CDR3 length: 16 residues. Germline lookup yields CDR1 MNHNS and CDR2 SASEGT. In DNA form, the CDR3 reads TGTGCCAGCGCGGACAGCGGGAGGGTAGGGACAGATACGCAGTATTTT. It yields the protein CASADSGRVGTDTQYF.

There are many counts of this clonotype. V usage is TRBV5-1 and J usage is TRBJ2-1; 9 nucleotides align to TRBD2. Per germline, CDR1 SGHRS and CDR2 YFSETQ. This CDR3 is built from 14 residues. V lost 5 bases and J lost 3; bases outside the gene matches: 3. CDR3 nucleotide sequence: TGCGCCAGCAGGACTAGCGGAGACTACAATGAGCAGTTCTTC. It encodes CASRTSGDYNEQFF.

Turning to this clonotype: A junction boundary mismatches the germline segment, possibly from a read error. The chain employs TRBV28 and TRBJ2-3; 11 nucleotides agree with TRBD1. This CDR3 has 14 residues. The germline CDR1 and CDR2 sequences are MDHEN and SYDVKM. The CDR3 spells CASRSGQGVDMQYF. DNA of the CDR3: TGTGCCAGCAGATCGGGACAGGGGGTCGATATGCAGTATTTT.

In regard to this clonotype: A much more abundant neighbour one base away suggests this may be a read error. The chain carries TRBV5-1 and TRBJ2-1; D ambiguous. This CDR3 has 15 residues. Per the germline V gene, CDR1 is SGHRS and CDR2 is YFSETQ. The germline V and J ends were trimmed by 2 bases and 6 bases, with 15 bases remaining between them. CDR3 DNA: TGCGCCAGCAGCTTAGCTTTTGGCCTATTCAATGAGCAGTTCTTC. This gives the protein CASSLAFGLFNEQFF.

The genes are TRBV29-1 and TRBJ2-7, with D uncertain. From germline, CDR1 is SQVTM and CDR2 ANQGSEA. Trimming left V 5 bases short and J 4 bases short, with 9 bases between. There are 11 residues in the CDR3. This CDR3 is CSVFTQYEQYF. The CDR3 DNA is TGCAGCGTTTTCACCCAATACGAGCAGTACTTC.

The chain carries TRBV20-1 and TRBJ2-1; a possible D gene is TRBD1 (5 bases). The germline gives CDR1 DFQATT, CDR2 SNEGSKA (reference sequence). The V and J ends lost 2 bases and 4 bases respectively, with 15 bases between them. This CDR3 is 15 amino acids long. In DNA, the CDR3 is TGCAGTGCTAGAAGGGCAGGGTGGGCATACAATGAGCAGTTCTTC. This translates into CSARRAGWAYNEQFF.

This clonotype was counted between two and nine times. The chain has TRBV29-1 and TRBJ1-4; a possible D gene is TRBD1 (5 bases). CDR3 length: 12 residues. V was pared by 5 bases and J by 7 bases, with 11 bases between. Germline V CDR1 and CDR2: SQVTM, ANQGSEA. The CDR3 protein is CSVLYGGEKLFF. DNA of the CDR3: TGCAGCGTTCTATACGGGGGTGAAAAACTGTTTTTT.

This clonotype was detected only a few times. The chain joins TRBV10-3 to TRBJ2-3, with 13 bases aligning to TRBD2. The junction had 3 bases not matched to a gene; V was cut back by 5 bases and J by 1 base. Per the germline V gene, CDR1 is ENHRY and CDR2 is SYGVKD. The CDR3 covers 16 residues. The CDR3 sequence is CAISRGLAGGTDTQYF. DNA for the CDR3: TGTGCCATCAGTAGAGGACTAGCGGGGGGCACAGATACGCAGTATTTT.

There are many counts of this clonotype. The genes are TRBV4-1 and TRBJ2-7; 9 bases align to TRBD2. V lost 1 base, J lost 2 bases, and 3 bases stayed unmatched. This CDR3 has 15 amino acids. From germline, CDR1 is MGHRA and CDR2 YSYEKL. The CDR3 nucleotides are TGCGCCAGCAGCCAAGCCCTAGCGGGGACCTACGAGCAGTACTTC. Protein: CASSQALAGTYEQYF.

This clonotype was counted many times. The CDR3 here is CASSFVASGANVLTF. The CDR3 bases are TGTGCCAGCAGTTTTGTTGCCTCTGGGGCCAACGTCCTGACTTTC. This sequence joins TRBV7-2 and TRBJ2-6, with unresolved D. CDR3 length equals 15 residues. V gave up 6 bases and J gave up 0 bases, with 9 bases separating them. Germline CDR1 and CDR2: SGHTA and FQGNSA. The whole variable domain, remainder taken from reference TRBV7-2 and TRBJ2-6, is GAGVSQSPSNKVTEKGKDVELRCDPISGHTALYWYRQSLGQGLEFLIYFQGNSAPDKSGLPSDRFSAERTGGSVSTLTIQRTQQEDSAVYLCASSFVASGANVLTFGAGSRLTVL.

This chain links TRBV19 with TRBJ2-5; 7 nucleotides align to TRBD2. Trimming removed 6 bases from V and 2 bases from J; junction bases left unmatched: 9. The CDR3 contains 15 residues. CDR1 is LNHDA, CDR2 SQIVND, per germline (reference sequence). The CDR3 nucleotides read TGTGCCAGTAGGGAACCGGGACTACCACAAGAGACCCAGTACTTC. This gives the protein CASREPGLPQETQYF.

This clonotype appeared a few times. DNA of the CDR3: TGTGCCAGCAGTTTCGGCCAGAAGAACACTGAAGCTTTCTTT. Residues: CASSFGQKNTEAFF. This rearrangement joins TRBV6-5 to TRBJ1-1; D uncertain. This CDR3 has 14 residues. Per germline, CDR1 MNHEY and CDR2 SVGAGI. Between the trimmed V and J ends, which lost 4 bases and 1 base, there was a span of 10 bases.

This chain links TRBV2 with TRBJ2-7; D gene ambiguous. This CDR3 is built from 12 residues. V lost 2 bases to trimming and J lost 7 bases, with 9 bases between them. Germline V lookup: CDR1 SNHLY, CDR2 FYNNEI. The CDR3 DNA sequence: TGTGCCAGCAGTGAATCGAAACCGGAGCAGTACTTC. Its translation: CASSESKPEQYF.